This T cell receptor beta chain comes out of a study of beta chain features in type 1 diabetes. TCRB transcripts that were expressed got sequenced, as all of the isolated RNA had been reverse transcribed. TCRdb keeps only in-frame clones here, not all; method: immunoSEQ multiplex PCR. The table shows 200,000 to 250,000 clones, with around 15% occurring only once. Study-level findings and limits: Patients' naive, central memory and Treg TCRB repertoires seemed closer to one another than those of healthy donors. Type 1 diabetes patients had TCRB CDR3s that were shorter (moderately but significantly so) in all four CD4+ subsets.

This clone was counted between two and nine times. The antigen is undetermined. There are 12 residues in the CDR3. Germline trimming cut 4 bases from V and 6 bases from J; bases unmatched to any gene: 1. Germline lookup yields CDR1 SGHRS and CDR2 YFSETQ. The receptor comes from a man aged 25 to 40 with type 1 diabetes. The chain employs TRBV5-1 and TRBJ2-1, with 7 bases fitting TRBD2. The sequencing sample was made of naive CD4+ T cells from blood. This CDR3 reads CASSERGNEQFF. The CDR3 DNA sequence: TGCGCCAGCAGCGAGCGGGGCAATGAGCAGTTCTTC.